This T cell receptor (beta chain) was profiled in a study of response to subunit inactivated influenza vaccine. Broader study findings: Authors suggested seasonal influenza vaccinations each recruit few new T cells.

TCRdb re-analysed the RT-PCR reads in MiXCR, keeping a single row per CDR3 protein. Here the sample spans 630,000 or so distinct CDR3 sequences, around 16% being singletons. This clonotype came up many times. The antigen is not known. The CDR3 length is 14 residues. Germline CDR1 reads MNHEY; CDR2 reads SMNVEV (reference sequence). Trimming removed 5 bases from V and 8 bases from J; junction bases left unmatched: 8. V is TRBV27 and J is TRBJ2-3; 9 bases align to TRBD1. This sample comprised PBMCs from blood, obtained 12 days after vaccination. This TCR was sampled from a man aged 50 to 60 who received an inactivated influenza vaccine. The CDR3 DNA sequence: TGTGCCAGCAGTACCACAGGGGGCAGGGGTACGCAGTATTTT. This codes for CASSTTGGRGTQYF.